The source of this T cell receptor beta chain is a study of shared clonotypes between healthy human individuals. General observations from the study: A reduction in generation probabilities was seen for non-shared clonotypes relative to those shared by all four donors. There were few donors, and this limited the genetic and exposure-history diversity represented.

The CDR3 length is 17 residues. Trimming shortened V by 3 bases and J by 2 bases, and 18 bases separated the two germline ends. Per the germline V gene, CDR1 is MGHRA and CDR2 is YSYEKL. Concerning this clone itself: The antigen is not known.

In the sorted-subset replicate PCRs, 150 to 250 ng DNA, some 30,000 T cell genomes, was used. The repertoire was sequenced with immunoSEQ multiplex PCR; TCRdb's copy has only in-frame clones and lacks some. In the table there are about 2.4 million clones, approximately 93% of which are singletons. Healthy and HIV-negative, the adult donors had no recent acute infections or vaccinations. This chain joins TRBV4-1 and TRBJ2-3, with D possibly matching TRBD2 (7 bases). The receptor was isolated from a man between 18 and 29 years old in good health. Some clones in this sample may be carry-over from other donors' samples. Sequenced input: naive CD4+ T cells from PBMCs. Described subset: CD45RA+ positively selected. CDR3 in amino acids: CASSQNKGGVTTDTQYF. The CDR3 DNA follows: TGCGCCAGCAGCCAGAACAAAGGGGGGGTAACCACAGATACGCAGTATTTT.